These T cell receptor beta chains were read from a single sample in a study of blood T cell repertoires in COVID-19. Only in-frame clones appear in the TCRdb table, and some are missing; sequencing was by immunoSEQ multiplex PCR. The data contain over 100,000 clones, about 89% of them seen just once; the ten biggest clones take up approximately 4.3%. The sample consisted of peripheral blood. The receptors were sampled from a man aged 55 to 70 with COVID-19, enrolled during active disease. Each CDR3 is given with its conserved first and last residue. The D gene is left open where the match is weak. The size entry is marked missing in some rows and otherwise reads once, few, many or a size class.

clone_size j_call d_call v_call cdr3_aa cdr3_nt
. TRBJ1-1 . TRBV6-2/TRBV6-3 CASSLAAQGNPEAFF TGTGCCAGCAGTTTAGCGGCGCAGGGTAACCCCGAAGCTTTCTTT
. TRBJ2-3 . TRBV12-3/TRBV12-4 CASSDRDTQYF TGTGCCAGCAGCGATCGGGATACGCAGTATTTT
. TRBJ1-1 . TRBV19 CASATGYGTEAFF TGTGCCAGTGCCACAGGGTACGGCACTGAAGCTTTCTTT
. TRBJ1-2 . TRBV4-1 CASSLGSADPNYGYTF TGCGCCAGCAGCCTGGGATCAGCGGATCCGAACTATGGCTACACCTTC
few TRBJ1-4 TRBD1 TRBV25-1 CASSGWTGGNEKLFF TGTGCCAGCAGTGGATGGACAGGGGGGAATGAAAAACTGTTTTTT
once TRBJ2-3 . TRBV29-1 CSASGSTDTQYF TGCAGCGCCAGCGGGAGCACAGATACGCAGTATTTT
few TRBJ2-7 TRBD1 TRBV2 CASSLGGTGNEQYF TGTGCCAGCAGCCTGGGGGGGACAGGGAACGAGCAGTACTTC
few TRBJ1-3 TRBD1 TRBV6-5 CASSPRDRGNTIYF TGTGCCAGCAGTCCGCGGGACAGGGGAAACACCATATATTTT
. TRBJ1-5 TRBD1 TRBV2 CASISETGGNQPQHF TGTGCCAGCATTTCGGAGACAGGGGGTAATCAGCCCCAGCATTTT
once TRBJ2-1 TRBD1 TRBV24-1 CATSDANTGGSYNEQFF TGTGCCACCAGTGATGCGAACACAGGGGGCTCCTACAATGAGCAGTTCTTC
. TRBJ1-2 . TRBV5-1 CASSGSAATGQGGYTF TGCGCCAGCAGCGGATCCGCCGCGACGGGCCAGGGAGGCTACACCTTC
. TRBJ1-2 TRBD1 TRBV28 CASSLWDRGKDGYTF TGTGCCAGCAGTTTATGGGACAGGGGTAAGGATGGCTACACCTTC
. TRBJ1-6 . TRBV5-1 CASKPRERDNSPLHF TGCGCCAGCAAACCTAGGGAGCGTGATAATTCACCCCTCCACTTT
. TRBJ1-6 TRBD1 TRBV9 CASSPPPGQGPPSYNSPLHF TGTGCCAGCAGTCCCCCACCGGGACAGGGGCCCCCCTCCTATAATTCACCCCTCCACTTT
. TRBJ2-7 TRBD1 TRBV30 CAWEKDRASYEQYF TGTGCCTGGGAGAAGGACAGGGCGAGCTACGAGCAGTACTTC
. TRBJ2-4 TRBD1 TRBV6-5 CASTTGGLKNIQYF TGTGCCAGCACTACAGGGGGCCTCAAAAACATTCAGTACTTC
once TRBJ1-2 TRBD1 TRBV5-4 CASTRDRAYGYTF TGTGCCAGCACTCGGGACAGGGCCTATGGCTACACCTTC
few TRBJ1-1 TRBD1 TRBV14 CASSHRGTNTEAFF TGTGCCAGCAGTCACAGGGGGACGAACACTGAAGCTTTCTTT
. TRBJ1-3 . TRBV21-1 CASSDPPEGDGGLSGNTIYF TGTGCCAGCAGCGACCCACCTGAGGGAGACGGCGGACTCTCTGGAAACACCATATATTTT
. TRBJ2-3 TRBD1 TRBV13 CASSFQQGPDTQYF TGTGCCAGCAGCTTTCAACAGGGGCCAGATACGCAGTATTTT
. TRBJ1-1 . TRBV20-1 CSASRETEAFF TGCAGTGCGTCGCGTGAGACTGAAGCTTTCTTT
. TRBJ1-5 TRBD1 TRBV7-9 CASSLEIGRGTKPQHF TGTGCCAGCAGCTTAGAAATCGGCAGGGGGACCAAACCCCAGCATTTT
. TRBJ1-1 . TRBV5-1 CASRGDSAEAFF TGCGCCAGCAGAGGGGATTCCGCGGAAGCTTTCTTT
few TRBJ1-5 . TRBV9 CASSVSPGSNQPQHF TGTGCCAGCAGCGTTTCACCGGGGAGCAATCAGCCCCAGCATTTT
once TRBJ1-2 TRBD1 TRBV9 CASSARDRDMRADGYTF TGTGCCAGCAGCGCCCGGGACAGGGATATGAGGGCTGATGGCTACACCTTC
. TRBJ2-7 TRBD1 TRBV5-4 CASSSGQGRSEQYF TGTGCCAGCAGCTCGGGACAGGGTAGGTCCGAGCAGTACTTC
. TRBJ1-3 . TRBV11-2 CASGISGNTIYF TGTGCCAGCGGCATTTCTGGAAACACCATATATTTT
. TRBJ2-1 . TRBV7-9 CASSLHNEQFF TGTGCCAGCAGTCTCCACAATGAGCAGTTCTTC
. TRBJ1-1 TRBD1 TRBV5-4 CASSTGQGATTEAFF TGTGCCAGCAGCACGGGACAGGGGGCTACCACTGAAGCTTTCTTT
. TRBJ1-4 . TRBV4-2 CASSQVDRANEKLFF TGTGCCAGCAGCCAGGTAGACAGAGCTAATGAAAAACTGTTTTTT
once TRBJ1-4 . TRBV5-6 CASSLAAGRRLGKLFF TGTGCCAGCAGCTTGGCCGCCGGGCGGAGGTTAGGAAAACTGTTTTTT
. TRBJ2-3 . TRBV7-2 CASSPNSRGRPDTQYF TGTGCCAGCAGCCCCAACTCCAGAGGGCGCCCAGATACGCAGTATTTT
. TRBJ1-1 . TRBV5-1 CASSLDRGKRASTEAFF TGCGCCAGCAGCTTAGACCGAGGCAAGAGGGCTTCCACTGAAGCTTTCTTT
once TRBJ2-5 TRBD1 TRBV3-1/TRBV3-2 CASSQNRGETQYF TGTGCCAGCAGCCAAAACAGGGGAGAGACCCAGTACTTC
. TRBJ1-2 . TRBV12-3/TRBV12-4 CASSFPGGGYTF TGTGCCAGCAGTTTCCCGGGGGGCGGCTACACCTTC
. TRBJ1-4 . TRBV4-1 CASSPEEGGEKLFF TGCGCCAGCAGCCCCGAAGAGGGAGGTGAAAAACTGTTTTTT
. TRBJ2-2 TRBD1 TRBV18 CASSKRSGTGAGELFF TGTGCCAGCTCAAAGAGATCCGGGACAGGGGCCGGGGAGCTGTTTTTT
. TRBJ2-3 . TRBV7-2 CASSSWRARDTDTQYF TGTGCCAGCAGCTCCTGGAGGGCACGGGACACAGATACGCAGTATTTT
. TRBJ2-7 TRBD1 TRBV18 CASSPLDRTYEQYF TGTGCCAGCTCACCTTTGGACAGGACCTACGAGCAGTACTTC
few TRBJ1-5 . TRBV5-5 CASSPGTPINQPQHF TGTGCCAGCAGCCCGGGGACACCGATCAATCAGCCCCAGCATTTT
. TRBJ1-2 . TRBV12-5 CASASRLLNYGYTF TGTGCTAGTGCCTCCAGGCTGCTTAACTATGGCTACACCTTC
once TRBJ2-3 . TRBV6-2/TRBV6-3 CASSYRKQNTDTQYF TGTGCCAGCAGTTACCGAAAACAGAACACAGATACGCAGTATTTT
. TRBJ2-7 . TRBV5-1 CASSLSVPYEQYF TGCGCCAGCAGCTTGAGCGTCCCCTACGAGCAGTACTTC
. TRBJ1-1 . TRBV3-1/TRBV3-2 CASSQFGGTEAFF TGTGCCAGCAGCCAATTCGGGGGCACTGAAGCTTTCTTT
. TRBJ1-1 TRBD1 TRBV5-1 CASSLQPSTGDTEAFF TGCGCCAGCAGCCTCCAGCCCTCGACAGGGGACACTGAAGCTTTCTTT
few TRBJ1-1 . TRBV19 CASSIRGNTEAFF TGTGCCAGTAGTATCAGGGGGAACACTGAAGCTTTCTTT
. TRBJ1-1 . TRBV2 CASRNRMNTEAFF TGTGCCAGCAGAAACAGAATGAACACTGAAGCTTTCTTT
. TRBJ1-2 . TRBV7-9 CASSLEGETFDGYTF TGTGCCAGCAGCTTAGAGGGGGAAACCTTTGACGGCTACACCTTC
few TRBJ1-4 . TRBV28 CASRHDRSPEKLFF TGTGCCAGCAGGCACGACAGGTCGCCTGAAAAACTGTTTTTT
once TRBJ2-1 . TRBV28 CASSLYNEQFF TGTGCCAGCAGTCTGTACAATGAGCAGTTCTTC
. TRBJ2-2 TRBD1 TRBV5-6 CASSSPTGGMDTGELFF TGTGCCAGCAGCTCACCGACAGGGGGGATGGACACCGGGGAGCTGTTTTTT
once TRBJ1-6 . TRBV6-5 CASTPGIRNSPLHF TGTGCCAGCACCCCGGGAATTCGGAATTCACCCCTCCACTTT
. TRBJ2-2 TRBD2 TRBV28 CASTLTGLEGGRELFF TGTGCCAGCACTCTAACGGGACTAGAAGGGGGAAGGGAGCTGTTTTTT
. TRBJ2-2 . TRBV14 CASSRMIQGELFF TGTGCCAGCAGCCGAATGATACAGGGGGAGCTGTTTTTT
. TRBJ2-1 . TRBV29-1 CSVVRDNHEQFF TGCAGCGTAGTCCGGGACAATCATGAGCAGTTCTTC
. TRBJ2-5 TRBD2 TRBV11-3 CASSLGASGGPVETQYF TGTGCCAGCAGCTTAGGCGCTAGCGGGGGGCCGGTGGAGACCCAGTACTTC
. TRBJ1-2 . TRBV27 CASSSRGGIGGYTF TGTGCCAGCAGTAGCCGAGGAGGGATTGGAGGCTACACCTTC